This T cell receptor (beta chain) was captured in a study of CD8 T cells in ankylosing spondylitis. The study, taken as a whole, reports: Disease-linked clones bore a CD8+ phenotype and were relatively rare in peripheral blood. The clones that were linked to disease were reported to be significantly enriched in matched synovial fluid samples from ankylosing spondylitis patients. Earlier reports found some motif variants in synovial fluid and blood in reactive arthritis.

This clonotype was counted many times. Antigen specificity is unknown. A quantitative 5'-RACE method, one with molecular barcodes, was used to make TCR beta libraries. TCRdb re-called the 5' RACE reads through MiXCR, storing one row per CDR3 protein. The sample yields roughly 130,000 distinct CDR3 sequences, about a tenth seen once. Trimming at V came to 5 bases and at J to 0 bases, leaving 8 bases not matched to a gene. This CDR3 is built from 17 residues. Sequenced: blood, either unsorted or a sorted T cell fraction (not recorded which). The chain is built from TRBV12-3 or TRBV12-4 and TRBJ2-1; TRBD2 aligns across 9 bases. This receptor was obtained from a male donor with ankylosing spondylitis or in good health (not recorded which). Here the CDR3 reads CASSPLSGSGSYNEQFF. DNA for the CDR3: TGTGCCAGCAGTCCACTTAGCGGGAGCGGCTCCTACAATGAGCAGTTCTTC.